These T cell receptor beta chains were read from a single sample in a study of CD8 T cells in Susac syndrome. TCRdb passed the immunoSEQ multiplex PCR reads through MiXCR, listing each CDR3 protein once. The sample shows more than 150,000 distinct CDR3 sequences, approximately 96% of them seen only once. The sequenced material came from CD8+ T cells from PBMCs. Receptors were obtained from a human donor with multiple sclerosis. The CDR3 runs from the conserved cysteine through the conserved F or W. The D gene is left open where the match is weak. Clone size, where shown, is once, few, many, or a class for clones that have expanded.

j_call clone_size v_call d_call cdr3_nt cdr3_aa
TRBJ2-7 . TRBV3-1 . TGTGCCAGACTCTGCAGGGGTCCCTACGAGCAGTACTTC CARLCRGPYEQYF
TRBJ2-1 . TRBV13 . TGTGCCAGCAGCTCAAGGGGAGGCGATGAGCAGTTCTTC CASSSRGGDEQFF
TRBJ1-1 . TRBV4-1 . TGCGCCAGCAGCCCTTCGGACATGAACACTGAAGCTTTCTTT CASSPSDMNTEAFF
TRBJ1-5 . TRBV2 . TGTGCCAGCAGTGAAACCAATCAGCCCCAGCATTTT CASSETNQPQHF
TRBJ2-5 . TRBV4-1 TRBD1 TGCGCCAGCAGCCAAGTTACAGGGGAAAGGGAGACCCAGTACTTC CASSQVTGERETQYF
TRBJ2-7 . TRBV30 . TGTGCCTGGAGTGTACGGGCCACGGACGAGCAGTACTTC CAWSVRATDEQYF
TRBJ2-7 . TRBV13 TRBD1 TGTGCCAGCAGCACCCGGGACAGGGGGTTTGAGCAGTACTTC CASSTRDRGFEQYF
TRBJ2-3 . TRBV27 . TGTGCCAGCGCATTCGGCTACGAGGCGGCGCAGTATTTT CASAFGYEAAQYF
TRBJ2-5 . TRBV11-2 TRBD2 TGTGCCAGCAGCTTAGGCGGGGGGAAGACCCAGTACTTC CASSLGGGKTQYF
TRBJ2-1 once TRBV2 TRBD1 TGTGCCAGCAGTCGATGGACAGGTCGGGGCAATGAGCAGTTCTTC CASSRWTGRGNEQFF
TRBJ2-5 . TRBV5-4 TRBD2 TGTGCCAGCAGCTTTGAGCGGGGGGCCGGGGAGACCCAGTACTTC CASSFERGAGETQYF
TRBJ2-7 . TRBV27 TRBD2 TGTGCCAGCAGTTTAGCGGGGGGCGCTATCTACGAGCAGTACTTC CASSLAGGAIYEQYF
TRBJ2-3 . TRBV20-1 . TGCAGTGCTAGAGCACTCGGGACCGCGAAGGCAGATACGCAGTATTTT CSARALGTAKADTQYF
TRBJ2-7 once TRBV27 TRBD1 TGTGCCAGCAGTTTGGGACAGGCAACCTACGAGCAGTACTTC CASSLGQATYEQYF
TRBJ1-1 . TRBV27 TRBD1 TGTGCCAGCAGTTCCGACAGGGTTTCGCTGAACACTGAAGCTTTCTTT CASSSDRVSLNTEAFF
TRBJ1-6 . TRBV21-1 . TGTGCCAGCAGCAAACAGGGTCTTACCCTCCACTTT CASSKQGLTLHF
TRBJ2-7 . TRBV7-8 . TGTGCCAGCAGCTTAGGACAGGCGAACGAGCAGTACTTC CASSLGQANEQYF
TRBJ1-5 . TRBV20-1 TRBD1 TGCAGTGCTCCCCCAGGGGGAGAACAGCCCCAGCATTTT CSAPPGGEQPQHF
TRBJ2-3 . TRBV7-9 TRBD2 TGTGCCAGCACCATAGCGGGGGGGTCCACAGATACGCAGTATTTT CASTIAGGSTDTQYF
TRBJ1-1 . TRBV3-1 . TGTGCCAGCAGCCAAGGGCGGAGGAACACTGAAGCTTTCTTT CASSQGRRNTEAFF
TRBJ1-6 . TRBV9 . TGTGCCAGCAGCGCCGGACATGCAAATTCACCCCTCCACTTT CASSAGHANSPLHF
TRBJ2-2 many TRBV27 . TGTGCCAGCAGCCCTAACACCGGGGAGCTGTTTTTT CASSPNTGELFF
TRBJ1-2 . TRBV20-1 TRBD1 TGCAGTGCTAGTCTCTACAGGGGGCATGGATCCGGGGACTATGGCTACACCTTC CSASLYRGHGSGDYGYTF
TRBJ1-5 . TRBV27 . TGTGCCAGCAGTTTATGGGGGGGTCAGCCCCAGCATTTT CASSLWGGQPQHF
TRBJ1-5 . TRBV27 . TGTGCCAGCAGTTCGTTGGACGGAATCAATCAGCCCCAGCATTTT CASSSLDGINQPQHF
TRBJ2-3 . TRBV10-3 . TGTGCCATCAGTGGGAGAGGAGATACGCAGTATTTT CAISGRGDTQYF
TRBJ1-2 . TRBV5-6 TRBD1 TGTGCCAGCAGCTTCCGGGACAGGGGTAATGGCTACACCTTC CASSFRDRGNGYTF
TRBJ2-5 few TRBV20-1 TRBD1 TGCAGTGCGGAGGACAGGGGGGGTCTGGAGACCCAGTACTTC CSAEDRGGLETQYF
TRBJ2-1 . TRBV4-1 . TGCGCCAGCAGCCAAAGTTCTGGTTACAATGAGCAGTTCTTC CASSQSSGYNEQFF
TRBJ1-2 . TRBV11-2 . TGTGCCAGCAGCCCGCCGACGGGGGCCCTCTATGGCTACACCTTC CASSPPTGALYGYTF
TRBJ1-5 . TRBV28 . TGTGCCAGCCGAACCGTCTTGGGCAATCAGCCCCAGCATTTT CASRTVLGNQPQHF
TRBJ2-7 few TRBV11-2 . TGTGCCAGCAGCTTAGTACGTGCAATGGACGAGCAGTACTTC CASSLVRAMDEQYF
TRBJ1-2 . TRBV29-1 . TGCAGCGTTGTCCGGGGATCTAACTATGGCTACACCTTC CSVVRGSNYGYTF
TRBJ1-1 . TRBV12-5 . TGTGCTAGTGCCTTCATGAACACTGAAGCTTTCTTT CASAFMNTEAFF
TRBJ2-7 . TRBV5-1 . TGCGCCAGCAGAGCTGACCTTTCCTACGAGCAGTACTTC CASRADLSYEQYF
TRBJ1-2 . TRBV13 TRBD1 TGTGCCAGCAGCACGGGACAGCCCTTCGGTGAAGGCTACACCTTC CASSTGQPFGEGYTF
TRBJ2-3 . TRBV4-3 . TGCGTCAGCAGTCCCACAGTCACAGATACGCAGTATTTT CVSSPTVTDTQYF
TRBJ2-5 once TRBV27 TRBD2 TGTGCCAGCAGTTTGATAGCGGGGGCGAGGGGAGAGACCCAGTACTTC CASSLIAGARGETQYF
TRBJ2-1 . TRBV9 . TGTGCCAGCAGTGGGTCCCGTGGGGATGAGCAGTTCTTC CASSGSRGDEQFF
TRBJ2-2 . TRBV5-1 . TGCGCCAGCAGCTTGGAGAGCACCGGGGAGCTGTTTTTT CASSLESTGELFF
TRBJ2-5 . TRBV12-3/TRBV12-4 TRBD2 TGTGCCAGCAGTTTCGGGAGGGGTGAGACCCAGTACTTC CASSFGRGETQYF
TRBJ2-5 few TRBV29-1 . TGCAGCGTTGATGCGGGGAAAGAGACCCAGTACTTC CSVDAGKETQYF
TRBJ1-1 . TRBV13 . TGTGCCAGCAGCGTAAAACGACAGTCTGGAGCTTTCTTT CASSVKRQSGAFF
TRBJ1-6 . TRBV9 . TGTGCCAGCAGCGCTCGCAGTGGCTATAATTCACCCCTCCACTTT CASSARSGYNSPLHF
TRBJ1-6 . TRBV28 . TGTGCCAGCATAGGACTCCCTCTCCTTAGCTCCTATAATTCACCCCTCCACTTT CASIGLPLLSSYNSPLHF
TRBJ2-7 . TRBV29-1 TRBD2 TGCAGCGTTGTCGGGGGGTCCTACGAGCAGTACTTC CSVVGGSYEQYF
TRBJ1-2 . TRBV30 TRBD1 TGTGCCTGGGGACAGGGGGCCCGCCGTTACTATGGCTACACCTTC CAWGQGARRYYGYTF
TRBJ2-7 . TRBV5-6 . TGTGCCAGCAGCAATGGACTCCACTACGAGCAGTACTTC CASSNGLHYEQYF
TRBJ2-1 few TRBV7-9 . TGTGCCAGCAGCCGGACTGGCAATGAGCAGTTCTTC CASSRTGNEQFF
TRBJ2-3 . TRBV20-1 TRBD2 TGCAGTGCTAGAGATATGATAGCGGGGGGTTTATCCGATACGCAGTATTTT CSARDMIAGGLSDTQYF
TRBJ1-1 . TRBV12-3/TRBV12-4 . TGTGCCAGCAGTTTTGGAGGAAGGGAGGGCGAAGCTTTCTTT CASSFGGREGEAFF
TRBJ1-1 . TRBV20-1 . TGCAGTGCTAGAGATCTGCGGCAGTCGAACACTGAAGCTTTCTTT CSARDLRQSNTEAFF
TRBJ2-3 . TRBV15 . TGTGCCACCAGCAGAGAAGGTTATAGCACAGATACGCAGTATTTT CATSREGYSTDTQYF
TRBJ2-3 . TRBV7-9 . TGTGCCAGCCTATCAGGGGGCACAGATACGCAGTATTTT CASLSGGTDTQYF
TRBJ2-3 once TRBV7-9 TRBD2 TGTGCCAGCAGCTTTAGCGGGGTAGAGCAGTATTTT CASSFSGVEQYF